The rows below give T cell receptor beta chains drawn from one sample of a study of identical twins. TCRdb reprocessed the 5' RACE reads with MiXCR, giving one entry per CDR3 protein. The sample lists a few hundred thousand distinct CDR3 sequences; approximately 9.1% were seen once. Source material: naive T cells sorted from blood. These receptors were obtained from a woman in her forties or fifties in good health. Each CDR3 is given with its conserved first and last residue.

V,J,CDR3
TRBV7-6,TRBJ2-1,CASSFGGANNEQFF
TRBV5-1,TRBJ1-5,CASSLDGSVGPQHF
TRBV7-6,TRBJ2-1,CASSLANLWDEQFF
TRBV11-1,TRBJ2-7,CASSLAPGANYEQYF
TRBV7-9,TRBJ2-3,CASSWTSGSDTQYF
TRBV19,TRBJ2-2,CASSEHTGELFF
TRBV27,TRBJ2-7,CASRSLGVGRKLDEQYF
TRBV21-1,TRBJ2-1,CASSPWCPNDHNEQFF
TRBV4-1,TRBJ2-7,CASSKGVGGGPYEQYF
TRBV19,TRBJ1-1,CASQGVNTEAFF
TRBV4-1,TRBJ2-1,CASSQVGEGEQFF
TRBV2,TRBJ2-1,CACSSGLDVEQFF
TRBV16,TRBJ2-2,CASSQGLAQATNTGELFF
TRBV27,TRBJ2-2,CASILRLGVGGELFF
TRBV2,TRBJ2-3,CASSAVNSRDTQYF
TRBV15,TRBJ1-5,CATSRSRGFGQPQHF
TRBV7-3,TRBJ2-3,CASSSVEGHADTQYF
TRBV6-5,TRBJ1-2,CASRVLPTAGAKQGYTF
TRBV28,TRBJ2-1,CATRGGSRYNEQFF
TRBV27,TRBJ2-7,CASSPDFYEQYF
TRBV12-3/TRBV12-4,TRBJ1-2,CASSIVLGIANYGYTF
TRBV4-2,TRBJ2-3,CASSQDLVGGQYF
TRBV29-1,TRBJ2-1,CSVDFRDEQFF
TRBV2,TRBJ2-3,CASKSDTDTQYF
TRBV7-9,TRBJ2-2,CASSLKSSARELFF
TRBV20-1,TRBJ1-1,CSARGAEAFF
TRBV3-1,TRBJ1-1,CASSLGHGDTEAFF
TRBV28,TRBJ2-3,CASSSHIAPREFTDTQYF
TRBV6-6,TRBJ1-1,CASSYSSKGEAFF
TRBV24-1,TRBJ2-1,CATSDFPGGALGNEQFF
TRBV12-3/TRBV12-4,TRBJ2-7,CASSLGSTGILYF
TRBV18,TRBJ2-5,CASSPYTGTGKQETQYF
TRBV11-2,TRBJ2-1,CASSSPGLSSYNEQFF
TRBV5-1,TRBJ2-3,CASSLVGATDTQYF
TRBV27,TRBJ2-1,CASSSRLAGNYNEQFF
TRBV2,TRBJ2-2,CASSERGKRMGNTGELFF
TRBV5-8,TRBJ2-2,CASSHRTGRTGELFF
TRBV29-1,TRBJ1-1,CSVVRSIRMDTEAFF
TRBV11-3,TRBJ2-1,CASSPLAGLLFF
TRBV7-9,TRBJ2-1,CASMGTSAQFF
TRBV9,TRBJ2-6,CASSDIQVPSGANVLTF
TRBV4-1,TRBJ2-2,CASSHLLAGLNTGELFF
TRBV24-1,TRBJ2-1,CATSDLSHRGGNEQFF
TRBV6-2/TRBV6-3,TRBJ1-5,CASRDRGNQPQHF
TRBV11-3,TRBJ2-3,CASSLGQESTDTQYF
TRBV12-3/TRBV12-4,TRBJ2-6,CASSLGGTGANVLTF
TRBV15,TRBJ2-2,CATRTLAEGTGELFF
TRBV4-1,TRBJ2-1,CASSQGVSDEQFF
TRBV6-1,TRBJ2-2,CASRPTSGSTGELFF
TRBV5-1,TRBJ2-1,CASSLTAVGSQIRNEQFF
TRBV5-6,TRBJ2-1,CASSSTGTGFDEQFF
TRBV12-3/TRBV12-4,TRBJ1-1,CASSRRQGASRNTEAFF
TRBV4-2,TRBJ2-5,CASSQETAGEETQYF
TRBV5-1,TRBJ1-1,CASSLVQGATNTEAFF
TRBV7-6,TRBJ2-1,CASSPVAGNNEQFF
TRBV7-9,TRBJ1-2,CASSRRRVGYTF
TRBV30,TRBJ2-3,CARARPTSTDTQYF
TRBV10-2,TRBJ2-1,CASSELTDEQFF
TRBV29-1,TRBJ1-5,CSVGSGYNQPQHF
TRBV7-2,TRBJ2-5,CASSLGGWAYQETQYF